The sequence of this T cell receptor (beta chain) was determined in a study of OX40 agonist ivuxolimab in advanced cancers. Study-level background: In this trial design, patients received ivuxolimab intravenously at 0.01 to 10 mg/kg every 2 weeks. Study findings and constraints: Expansion of clones was among the lowest in partial responders at 0.1-3.0 mg/kg. On average, a greater number of expanded clones characterised CD8+ T cells relative to CD4+.

Method: immunoSEQ multiplex PCR; TCRdb's copy keeps in-frame clones and lacks some. Of some 25,000 clones listed, 86% are singletons. Points on this clone: Its cognate antigen is unknown.

Cycle 7 day 1, cycle 4 day 1, and baseline were the timepoints at which blood was sampled. Germline CDR1 reads SEHNR; CDR2 reads FQNEAQ (reference sequence). The CDR3 has 12 residues. V lost 4 bases, J lost 12 bases, and 6 bases stayed unmatched. The specimen was CD4+ or CD8+ T cells sorted from blood, collected in a trial of the OX40 agonist ivuxolimab. The chain uses TRBV7-9 and TRBJ1-2, with TRBD1 matching over 9 bases. This receptor was obtained from an adult with an advanced solid tumor such as melanoma, head and neck, liver or kidney cancer. The CDR3 here is CASSYGTGRDTF. CDR3 sequence (DNA): TGTGCCAGCAGCTACGGGACAGGGCGGGACACCTTC.